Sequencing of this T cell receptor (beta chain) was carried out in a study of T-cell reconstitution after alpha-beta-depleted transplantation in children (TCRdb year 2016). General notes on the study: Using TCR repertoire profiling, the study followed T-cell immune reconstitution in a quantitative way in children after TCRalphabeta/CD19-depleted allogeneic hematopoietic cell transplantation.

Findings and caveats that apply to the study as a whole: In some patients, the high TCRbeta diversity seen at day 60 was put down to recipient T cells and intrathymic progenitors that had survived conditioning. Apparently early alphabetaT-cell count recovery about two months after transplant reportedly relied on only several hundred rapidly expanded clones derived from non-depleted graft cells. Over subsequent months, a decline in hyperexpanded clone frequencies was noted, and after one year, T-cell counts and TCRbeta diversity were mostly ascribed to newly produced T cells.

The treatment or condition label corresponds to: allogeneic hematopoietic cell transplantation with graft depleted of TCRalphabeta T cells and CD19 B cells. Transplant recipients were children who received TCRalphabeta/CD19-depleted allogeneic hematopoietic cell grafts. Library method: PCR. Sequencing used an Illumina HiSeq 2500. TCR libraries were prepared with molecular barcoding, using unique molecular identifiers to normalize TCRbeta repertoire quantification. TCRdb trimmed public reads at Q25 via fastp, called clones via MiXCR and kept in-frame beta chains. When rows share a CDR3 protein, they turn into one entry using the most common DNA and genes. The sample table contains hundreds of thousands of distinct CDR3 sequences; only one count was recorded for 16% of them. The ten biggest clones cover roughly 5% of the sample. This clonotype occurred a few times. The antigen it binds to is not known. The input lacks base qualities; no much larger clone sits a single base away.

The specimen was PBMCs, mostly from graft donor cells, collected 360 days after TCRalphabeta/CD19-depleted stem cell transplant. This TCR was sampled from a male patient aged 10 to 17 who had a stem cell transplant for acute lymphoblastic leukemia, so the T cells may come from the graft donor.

The sequence in DNA is TGCAGCGTTGAAGTACAGGGCAATCAGCCCCAGCATTTT. The resulting protein is CSVEVQGNQPQHF. The sequence joins TRBV29-1 to TRBJ1-5, with TRBD1 tentatively as D gene (5 bases match). CDR1 and CDR2 are read off the germline V gene as SQVTM and ANQGSEA. Spanning cysteine to phenylalanine, the CDR3 consists of 13 amino acids. Just CDR3 DNA is preserved here, 39 bases in frame from base 1. The V end loses 1 base and the J end loses 2 bases, and a stretch of 6 bases separates them.